The entry below gives a single TCR beta chain sequence along with its context. What it recognizes is unknown. Clones were sequenced by immunoSEQ multiplex PCR, and TCRdb holds only the in-frame ones, with some missing. The data contain roughly 150,000 clones, 90% to 95% of them singletons. These data originate in a study of T cell responses to AZD1222 COVID-19 vaccine. The study, taken as a whole, reports: It was only a handful of AZD1222 recipients who were seropositive at baseline.

The sequences come from peripheral blood, collected 28 days after the second AZD1222 dose. The clonotype originates from an adult who received the AZD1222 COVID-19 vaccine.

In DNA, the CDR3 is TGTGCCAGCAGCTTTGTCCTCGGGCGGGGGGATACCTACAATGAGCAGTTCTTC. Translating it yields CASSFVLGRGDTYNEQFF. V and J are TRBV11-2 and TRBJ2-1; 8 bases map to TRBD2. CDR1 and CDR2 from the germline V gene are SGHAT and FQNNGV. The V gene end was trimmed by 3 bases and the J gene end by 2 bases; junction bases not matched to a gene: 12. The CDR3 covers 18 residues.